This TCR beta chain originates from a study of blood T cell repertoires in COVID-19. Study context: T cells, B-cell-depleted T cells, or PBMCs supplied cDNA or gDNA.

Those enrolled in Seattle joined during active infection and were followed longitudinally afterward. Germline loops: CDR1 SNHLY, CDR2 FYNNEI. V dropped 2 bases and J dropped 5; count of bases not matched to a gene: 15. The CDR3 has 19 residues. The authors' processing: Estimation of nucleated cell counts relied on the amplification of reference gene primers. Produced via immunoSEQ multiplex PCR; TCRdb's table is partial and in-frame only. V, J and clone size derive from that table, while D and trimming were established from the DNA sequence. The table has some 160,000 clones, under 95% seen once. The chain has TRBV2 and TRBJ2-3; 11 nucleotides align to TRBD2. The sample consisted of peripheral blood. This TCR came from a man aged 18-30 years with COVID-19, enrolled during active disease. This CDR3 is CASSERITFLAGGKDTQYF. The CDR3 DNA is TGTGCCAGCAGTGAACGAATTACGTTCCTAGCGGGAGGAAAAGATACGCAGTATTTT.